This record covers a single TCR beta chain. This sample was taken from a study of blood T cell repertoires in COVID-19. The CDR3 spans 15 residues. J lost 7 bases, V lost 0 bases, and 8 bases had no gene match. The V gene's germline CDR1 is SGHRS and CDR2 YFSETQ. Clones were sequenced by immunoSEQ multiplex PCR, and TCRdb holds only the in-frame ones, with some missing. The table has 250,000 to 300,000 clones, approximately 89% seen once. Sequencing was carried out using peripheral blood. The clonotype originates from a woman aged 55-70 years with acute or convalescent COVID-19. This chain links TRBV5-1 with TRBJ1-1, with TRBD1 matching 8 bases. The CDR3 loop reads CASSLVGQGFGEAFF. The CDR3, as DNA: TGCGCCAGCAGCTTGGTCGGACAGGGCTTCGGTGAAGCTTTCTTT.